This T cell receptor beta chain was recorded in a study of blood T cell repertoires in COVID-19. About the research overall: Samples representing acute and convalescent COVID-19 were sourced from the United States, Italy and Spain. Sources were T cells, B-cell-depleted T cells, or PBMCs; the material itself was cDNA or gDNA.

CDR1 MNHNS and CDR2 SASEGT come from the germline V gene. The CDR3 runs to 13 residues. A note on this clone: The junction departs from germline at one end; a sequencing error may be responsible.

Using immunoSEQ multiplex PCR, the repertoire was profiled, and TCRdb retains in-frame clones only, with some absent. The sample contains 200,000 to 250,000 clones, 85% to 90% of which appear only once. Material for sequencing was peripheral blood. The clonotype was recovered from a man aged 50 or older with acute or convalescent COVID-19. The chain has TRBV6-1 and TRBJ1-1; no clear D. This CDR3 reads CASSEAVGSPKLF. CDR3 sequence (DNA): TGTGCCAGCAGTGAAGCGGTCGGGAGTCCCAAACTCTTT.